The clone carrying this T cell receptor (beta chain) was seen many times. CDR3 length: 13 amino acids. The V end was cut by 0 bases, the J end by 5 bases, with 7 bases between. CDR1 and CDR2 (germline): SEHNR, FQNEAQ (reference sequence). This entry comes from a study of T cells in Graves' hyperthyroidism and ophthalmopathy. RNA transcripts provided the source from which TCR beta CDR3 regions were amplified. Carried out on the TCR CDR3, a first-round RT-PCR used the HTBI primer set. TCRdb analysed the multiplex PCR reads with MiXCR anew, one entry per CDR3 protein. The sample holds 360,000 or so distinct CDR3 sequences, 15% to 20% seen once.

The chain is built from TRBV7-9 and TRBJ1-2, with D hard to call. The sequenced material came from blood. The receptor was isolated from a woman in her 40s with Graves' ophthalmopathy. CDR3 sequence (DNA): TGTGCCAGCAGCTTAGCAGGGAGATATGGCTACACCTTC. Translated: CASSLAGRYGYTF.